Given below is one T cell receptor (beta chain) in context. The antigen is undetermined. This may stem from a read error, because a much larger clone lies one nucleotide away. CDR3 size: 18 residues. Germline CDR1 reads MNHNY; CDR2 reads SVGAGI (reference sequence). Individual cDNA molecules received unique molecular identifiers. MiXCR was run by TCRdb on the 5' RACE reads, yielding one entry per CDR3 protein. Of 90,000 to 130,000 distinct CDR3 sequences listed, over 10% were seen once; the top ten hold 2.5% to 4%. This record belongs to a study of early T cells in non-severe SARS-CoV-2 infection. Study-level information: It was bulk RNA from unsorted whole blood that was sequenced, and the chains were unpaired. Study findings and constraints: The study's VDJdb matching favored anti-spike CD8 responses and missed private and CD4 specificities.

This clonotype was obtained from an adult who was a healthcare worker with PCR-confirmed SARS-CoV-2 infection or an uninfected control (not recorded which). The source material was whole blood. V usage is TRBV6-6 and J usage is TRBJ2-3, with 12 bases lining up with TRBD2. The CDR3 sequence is CARSYSPGLAGITDTQYF. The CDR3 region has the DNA TGTGCCCGCAGTTACTCACCCGGACTAGCGGGGATTACAGATACGCAGTATTTT.